The TCR beta chain described here comes from a study of spatial heterogeneity in lung cancer. For the study at large: Detected beta-chain sequences consistently exceeded alpha-chain sequences. Within raw reads, each unique TCR and UMI combination appeared on average more than ten times.

TCRdb independently ran MiXCR on the 5' RACE reads; one entry per CDR3 protein. This table holds about 27,000 distinct CDR3 sequences, under 8.5% found once. The V segment lost 0 bases and the J segment 10 bases; nucleotides outside the gene matches: 12. The CDR3 is 17 amino acids. Germline values: CDR1 SGHNT, CDR2 YYREEE (reference sequence). Time point denoted: sample taken at primary tumor resection. Samples were donated by 72 untreated early-stage non-small cell lung cancer patients. Comment on this clonotype: Its matching antigen is unknown.

General observations from the study: Expanded alpha and beta TCR counts within tumors tracked tumor mutation counts.

The TCR comes from a male donor with early-stage non-small cell lung cancer. The chain employs TRBV5-4 and TRBJ1-6; 8 bases fit TRBD1. The sequenced sample was lung tumor tissue, obtained at surgery. DNA for the CDR3: TGTGCCAGCAGCTTGGGCATTCTCGCAGGGGGCCGATCACCCCTCCACTTT. The encoded protein is CASSLGILAGGRSPLHF. The variable domain in full, with the rest retrieved from reference TRBV5-4 and TRBJ1-6, is ETGVTQSPTHLIKTRGQQVTLRCSSQSGHNTVSWYQQALGQGPQFIFQYYREEENGRGNFPPRFSGLQFPNYSSELNVNALELDDSALYLCASSLGILAGGRSPLHFGNGTRLTVT.